This T cell receptor beta chain came from a study of Ad26.COV2.S vaccination and SARS-CoV-2 variants. Germline lookup yields CDR1 SSHAT and CDR2 FNYEAQ (reference sequence). The CDR3 totals 15 residues. The treatment here: some 20 received Ad26.COV2.S at low or high dose, single or two shots; 5 received placebo; per-sample allocation not given. Each sample was drawn 63 days after the first injection (of vaccine or placebo). Vaccination used an Ad26 vector expressing Wuhan-strain SARS-CoV-2 spike. Using immunoSEQ multiplex PCR, the repertoire was profiled, and TCRdb retains in-frame clones only, with some absent. The sample carries roughly 700,000 clones, more than 80% recorded once. This clone was counted once.

The TCR was taken from a person aged 18 to 59 who received the Ad26.COV2.S COVID-19 vaccine or a placebo. The V call is TRBV7-7, the J call TRBJ2-2, with 9 bases matching TRBD1. The sequences come from peripheral blood, collected in a trial of Ad26.COV2.S vaccine versus placebo. The CDR3 nucleotides read TGTGCTAGCTACGACCCGGGACAGGGAACCGGGGAGCTGTTTTTT. This translates into CASYDPGQGTGELFF.